These 23 T cell receptor beta chains were sequenced from one sample in a study of blood T cell repertoires in COVID-19. The repertoire was sequenced with immunoSEQ multiplex PCR; TCRdb's copy has only in-frame clones and lacks some. The table lists about 160,000 clones, roughly 80% of them singletons, with about 8.3% in the top ten. Source material: peripheral blood. The source is a man aged 60 to 75 with acute or convalescent COVID-19.

In its sample, this clone was seen a few times. This chain joins TRBV30 and TRBJ1-5; D ambiguous. The V end lost 1 base, the J end lost 4 bases, and 14 bases lay between the germline ends. CDR1 and CDR2 (germline): GTSNPN, SVGIG (reference sequence). The length of the CDR3 is 15 residues. CDR3 coding DNA: TGTGCCTGGAGTGATATGGAAATGAGGAATCAGCCCCAGCATTTT. This translates into CAWSDMEMRNQPQHF.

The J gene is TRBJ1-1, the V gene TRBV4-1; D not certain. This CDR3 region has 13 residues. V lost 0 bases, J lost 12 bases, and 14 bases lay in between. Germline CDR1 is MGHRA and CDR2 is YSYEKL. The DNA of the CDR3 is TGCGCCAGCAGCCAAGATCGGGAGTTCCAAACTTTCTTT. Its translation is CASSQDREFQTFF.

This chain uses TRBV24-1 with TRBJ1-1, with 9 nucleotides matching TRBD1. CDR3 length: 13 amino acids. Germline CDR1 KGHDR, CDR2 SFDVKD. The trim removed 7 bases at V and 3 bases at J, leaving 2 bases unmatched. CDR3 amino acids: CATRGQGYTEAFF. DNA for the CDR3: TGTGCCACCAGGGGACAGGGCTACACTGAAGCTTTCTTT.

The chain carries TRBV19 and TRBJ1-5, with a possible D match to TRBD1 (5 bases). The CDR3 has 16 amino acids. Germline V gives CDR1 LNHDA, CDR2 SQIVND (reference sequence). V gave up 6 bases and J gave up 3 bases, with 18 bases separating them. This chain's CDR3 is CASSLRQPKNNQPQHF. The CDR3 DNA is TGTGCCAGTAGCCTTAGACAGCCTAAAAACAATCAGCCCCAGCATTTT.

The V and J genes are TRBV2 and TRBJ2-1; no definite D call. Germline V gene sequence: CDR1 SNHLY, CDR2 FYNNEI. The CDR3 extends over 15 amino acids. V lost 6 bases and J lost 0, with 12 bases in between. The CDR3 DNA follows: TGTGCCAGCAGAGCAGACACCAGCTCCTACAATGAGCAGTTCTTC. Its translation: CASRADTSSYNEQFF.

Here the CDR3 reads CASPGVGSNQPQHF. CDR3 sequence (DNA): TGTGCCAGCCCCGGGGTAGGAAGCAATCAGCCCCAGCATTTT. The rearrangement links TRBV25-1 to TRBJ1-5, with D unresolved. The CDR3 has 14 amino acids. The V end lost 8 bases, the J end lost 1 base, and 12 bases lay between the germline ends. The germline CDR1 and CDR2 sequences are MGHDK and SYGVNS. Full variable domain (rest looked up from reference TRBV25-1 and TRBJ1-5): EADIYQTPRYLVIGTGKKITLECSQTMGHDKMYWYQQDPGMELHLIHYSYGVNSTEKGDLSSESTVSRIRTEHFPLTLESARPSHTSQYLCASPGVGSNQPQHFGDGTRLSIL.

This clone was counted once. The chain recombines TRBV2 with TRBJ1-4, with a possible D match to TRBD1 (5 bases). The CDR3 sequence is 12 residues long. V shed 9 bases and J shed 6 bases, with 11 bases lying between them. The germline V gene encodes CDR1 SNHLY and CDR2 FYNNEI. The CDR3 region has the DNA TGTGCCAGACGGGACTTGGATGAAAAACTGTTTTTT. Protein product: CARRDLDEKLFF.

The rearrangement links TRBV29-1 to TRBJ1-1, with D possibly being TRBD1 (5 bases). The germline V gene encodes CDR1 SQVTM and CDR2 ANQGSEA. The CDR3 spans 13 residues. Trimming shortened V by 4 bases and J by 2 bases, and 11 bases separated the two germline ends. The CDR3 here is CSVGQGSNTEAFF. The CDR3, as DNA: TGCAGCGTTGGCCAGGGTTCAAACACTGAAGCTTTCTTT.

The rearrangement uses TRBV25-1 and TRBJ1-1; 11 bases match TRBD1. Unmatched junction bases numbered 4, after V lost 7 bases and J lost 3 bases. The CDR3 runs 14 residues. CDR1 MGHDK and CDR2 SYGVNS come from the germline V gene. CDR3 amino acids: CASKGTGGYTEAFF. DNA of the CDR3: TGTGCCAGCAAAGGGACAGGGGGTTACACTGAAGCTTTCTTT.

This chain connects TRBV5-1 to TRBJ2-1; no clear D gene. Trimming shortened V by 6 bases and J by 4 bases, and 5 bases separated the two germline ends. The CDR3 runs to 11 residues. Germline V gives CDR1 SGHRS, CDR2 YFSETQ. CDR3 in DNA: TGCGCCAGCACCGGGTACAATGAGCAGTTCTTC. Translated: CASTGYNEQFF.

The J gene is TRBJ2-5, the V gene TRBV5-1, with 11 bases fitting TRBD1. The V segment lost 3 bases and the J segment 4 bases; nucleotides outside the gene matches: 5. Looked up from germline, CDR1 is SGHRS and CDR2 is YFSETQ. The CDR3 covers 15 residues. CDR3 DNA: TGCGCCAGCAGCTGGAGGACAGGGGGCTCAGAGACCCAGTACTTC. It encodes CASSWRTGGSETQYF.

The V and J genes are TRBV28 and TRBJ2-7, with TRBD2 as a possible D gene (5 bases). With 6 bases removed from V and 0 bases from J, the gap between germline ends came to 9 bases. The CDR3 is 13 residues long. Germline CDR1 MDHEN, CDR2 SYDVKM. The CDR3 here is CASRPGSSYEQYF. CDR3 bases: TGTGCCAGCAGGCCGGGGAGCTCCTACGAGCAGTACTTC.

This clone was counted once. The chain joins TRBV3-1 (or the pseudogene TRBV3-2) to TRBJ1-1; 8 bases agree with TRBD1. This CDR3 spans 14 amino acids. V lost 1 base to trimming and J lost 6 bases; unmatched junction nucleotides: 4. CDR1 and CDR2 (germline): LGHDT, YNNKEL (reference sequence). The CDR3 protein is CASSQGQGASEAFF. CDR3 sequence (DNA): TGTGCCAGCAGCCAAGGGCAGGGGGCATCTGAAGCTTTCTTT.

The J gene is TRBJ1-5, the V gene TRBV25-1; D remains ambiguous. This CDR3 has 12 amino acids. CDR1 MGHDK and CDR2 SYGVNS come from the germline V gene. V lost 3 bases and J 7 bases, leaving 7 bases between the germline ends. The CDR3 DNA sequence: TGTGCCAGCAGTGATGGGCCGCAGCCCCAGCATTTT. This gives the protein CASSDGPQPQHF.

The V and J genes are TRBV7-2 and TRBJ2-3; D remains unclear. Deletions cut 8 bases from V and 2 bases from J, with 20 bases between. The CDR3 is made up of 16 amino acids. Germline CDR1 reads SGHTA; CDR2 reads FQGNSA. The CDR3, as DNA: TGTGCCAGCGCCCCGTCCCACAGCCTTTACACAGATACGCAGTATTTT. Residues: CASAPSHSLYTDTQYF.

The rearrangement links TRBV9 to TRBJ1-2, with 9 nucleotides matching TRBD1. Germline CDR1 SGDLS, CDR2 YYNGEE. The CDR3 has 14 amino acids. Trimming removed 4 bases from V and 8 bases from J; junction bases left unmatched: 9. The CDR3 reads CASSPSDRGDGYTF. CDR3 nucleotide sequence: TGTGCCAGCAGCCCCTCGGACAGGGGAGACGGCTACACCTTC. Filled out from reference TRBV9 and TRBJ1-2, the complete variable domain reads DSGVTQTPKHLITATGQRVTLRCSPRSGDLSVYWYQQSLDQGLQFLIQYYNGEERAKGNILERFSAQQFPDLHSELNLSSLELGDSALYFCASSPSDRGDGYTFGSGTRLTVV.

This chain connects TRBV28 to TRBJ1-2; no definite D call. This CDR3 spans 12 amino acids. From germline, CDR1 is MDHEN and CDR2 SYDVKM. V dropped 4 bases and J dropped 8 bases, with 11 bases sitting between them. In DNA form, the CDR3 reads TGTGCCAGCAGTTCCGGTCCGGGGGGCTACACCTTC. Translation: CASSSGPGGYTF.

This clone was detected only a few times. The chain has TRBV19 and TRBJ1-2, with 12 bases matching TRBD1. V shed 3 bases, J shed 6 bases, and the junction held 5 bases outside the gene matches. This CDR3 has 15 amino acids. Germline V gives CDR1 LNHDA, CDR2 SQIVND (reference sequence). The CDR3 sequence: CASSMTGTGGDGYTF. In DNA, the CDR3 is TGTGCCAGTAGTATGACTGGGACAGGGGGCGATGGCTACACCTTC.

Points on this clone: Other nucleotide sequences from this sample produce the same CDR3. The genes are TRBV18 and TRBJ2-2; the match to TRBD2 covers 14 bases. Trimming took 4 bases from V and 5 from J; bases not matched to a gene: 3. Per germline, CDR1 KGHSH and CDR2 LQKENI. The length of the CDR3 is 16 residues. Here the CDR3 DNA reads TGTGCCAGCTCACGGACTAGCGGGGGGCGAACCGGGGAGCTGTTTTTT. Amino acids: CASSRTSGGRTGELFF.

CDR3 DNA sequence: TGCGCCAGCAGGCCCGCGGGGGACTACAATGAGCAGTTCTTC. Amino acids: CASRPAGDYNEQFF. The chain joins TRBV5-1 to TRBJ2-1, with 7 positions matching TRBD2. This CDR3 comprises 14 residues. Trimming took 5 bases from V and 3 from J; bases not matched to a gene: 5. CDR1 is SGHRS and CDR2 is YFSETQ in the germline V gene.

The chain carries TRBV7-9 and TRBJ1-6; D call uncertain. Trimming took off 8 bases at V and 0 bases at J, with 8 bases between the two ends. Germline V gives CDR1 SEHNR, CDR2 FQNEAQ (reference sequence). The CDR3 consists of 14 residues. CDR3 sequence: CASSRSSYNSPLHF. The CDR3 bases are TGTGCCAGCTCTCGGAGCTCCTATAATTCACCCCTCCACTTT.

In this sample, this clone turned up once. This chain links TRBV7-6 with TRBJ2-1; perhaps TRBD2 as D (7 bases). CDR1 and CDR2 (germline): SGHVS, FNYEAQ. This CDR3 is 16 amino acids long. Trimming removed 2 bases at V and 4 bases at J, with 15 bases between. Written as DNA, the CDR3 is TGTGCCAGCAGCTTAATAGGGGGAGGGGGGTACAATGAGCAGTTCTTC. Translating gives CASSLIGGGGYNEQFF. The complete variable domain, with remaining parts taken from reference TRBV7-6 and TRBJ2-1, reads GAGVSQSPRYKVTKRGQDVALRCDPISGHVSLYWYRQALGQGPEFLTYFNYEAQQDKSGLPNDRFSAERPEGSISTLTIQRTEQRDSAMYRCASSLIGGGGYNEQFFGPGTRLTVL.

Concerning this clone itself: Within the sample, other DNA sequences also encode this same CDR3. This rearrangement joins TRBV19 to TRBJ1-5; TRBD1 agrees at 7 bases. V was pared by 4 bases and J by 0 bases, with 3 bases of the junction left unmatched. Germline CDR1 LNHDA, CDR2 SQIVND (reference sequence). The CDR3 consists of 15 residues. CDR3 sequence: CASSRQGYSNQPQHF. The DNA of the CDR3 is TGTGCCAGTAGTAGACAGGGATATAGCAATCAGCCCCAGCATTTT. The full variable domain, its missing parts supplied by reference TRBV19 and TRBJ1-5, is DGGITQSPKYLFRKEGQNVTLSCEQNLNHDAMYWYRQDPGQGLRLIYYSQIVNDFQKGDIAEGYSVSREKKESFPLTVTSAQKNPTAFYLCASSRQGYSNQPQHFGDGTRLSIL.